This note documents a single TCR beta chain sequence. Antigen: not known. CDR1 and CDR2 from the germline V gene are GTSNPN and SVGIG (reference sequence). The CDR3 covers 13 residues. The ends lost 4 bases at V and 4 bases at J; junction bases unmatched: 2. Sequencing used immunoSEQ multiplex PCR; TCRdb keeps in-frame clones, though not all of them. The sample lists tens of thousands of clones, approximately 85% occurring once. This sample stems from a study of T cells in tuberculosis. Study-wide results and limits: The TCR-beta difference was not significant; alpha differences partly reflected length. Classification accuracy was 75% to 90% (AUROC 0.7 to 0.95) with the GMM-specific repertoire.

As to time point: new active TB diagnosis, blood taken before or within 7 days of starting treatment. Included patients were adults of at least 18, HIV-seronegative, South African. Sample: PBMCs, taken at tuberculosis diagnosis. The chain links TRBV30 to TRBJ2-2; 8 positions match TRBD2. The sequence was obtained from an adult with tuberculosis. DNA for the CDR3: TGTGCCTGGAAACGGGAGGGCACCGGGGAGCTGTTTTTT. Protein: CAWKREGTGELFF.